The 25 T cell receptor beta chains reported below all come from one sample, sequenced in a study of blood T cell repertoires in COVID-19. Here immunoSEQ multiplex PCR was the method, and the copy in TCRdb shows in-frame clones only, minus some. Here the sample spans 60,000 or so clones, about 80% being singletons. Input material: peripheral blood. The receptors were gathered from a man in his 60s with acute or convalescent COVID-19.

This chain's CDR3 is CSVPSTGVYGYTF. CDR3 DNA sequence: TGCAGCGTTCCTTCGACAGGCGTCTATGGCTACACCTTC. The chain carries TRBV29-1 and TRBJ1-2; possible D gene TRBD1, 6 bases. The V end was cut by 5 bases, the J end by 4 bases, with 14 bases between. CDR3 length equals 13 residues. Germline CDR1 is SQVTM and CDR2 is ANQGSEA.

The chain carries TRBV11-2 and TRBJ1-2; 10 nucleotides line up with TRBD1. The germline V gene encodes CDR1 SGHAT and CDR2 FQNNGV. There are 17 residues in the CDR3. V shed 5 bases, J shed 3 bases, and the junction held 12 bases outside the gene matches. The CDR3 region is CASSLFGDRGLYYGYTF. DNA for the CDR3: TGTGCCAGCAGCCTCTTCGGCGACAGGGGGCTGTACTATGGCTACACCTTC.

V gene TRBV18 combines with J gene TRBJ1-1; no clear D. Germline CDR1 and CDR2: KGHSH and LQKENI. V was shortened by 1 base and J by 3 bases, with 9 bases between the two germline ends. The length of the CDR3 is 14 residues. This CDR3 reads CASSPQGADTEAFF. In nucleotides, the CDR3 is TGTGCCAGCTCACCACAGGGAGCGGACACTGAAGCTTTCTTT.

The chain combines TRBV18 with TRBJ1-2; 7 nucleotides agree with TRBD1. Germline lookup yields CDR1 KGHSH and CDR2 LQKENI. Trimming removed 2 bases from V and 8 bases from J; junction bases left unmatched: 5. The CDR3 spans 13 residues. The CDR3 loop is CASSPGDSGGYTF. Here the CDR3 DNA reads TGTGCCAGCTCACCAGGGGACAGTGGCGGCTACACCTTC.

The table lists this clone with a count of one. The chain combines TRBV27 with TRBJ1-5, with 8 bases that match TRBD1. V gave up 3 bases and J gave up 4 bases; unmatched junction bases: 2. The CDR3 is 14 amino acids. CDR1 and CDR2 (germline): MNHEY, SMNVEV (reference sequence). Here the CDR3 DNA reads TGTGCCAGCAGTTTCGGGACAGGTAATCAGCCCCAGCATTTT. It is translated as CASSFGTGNQPQHF.

The V call is TRBV6-1, the J call TRBJ1-2, with TRBD1 matching over 7 bases. Germline V CDR1 and CDR2: MNHNS, SASEGT. Trimming took 2 bases from V and 5 from J; bases not matched to a gene: 5. The CDR3 has 14 residues. The CDR3 reads CASSELDRVYGYTF. CDR3 bases: TGTGCCAGCAGTGAACTAGACAGGGTGTATGGCTACACCTTC.

The rearrangement links TRBV12-3 or TRBV12-4 to TRBJ1-4; 7 bases line up with TRBD1. CDR3 length: 13 amino acids. Trimming cost V 4 bases and J 8 bases; bases outside gene matches: 4. CDR3 protein: CASSYRGGEKLFF. The CDR3 nucleotides read TGTGCCAGCAGTTACAGGGGTGGGGAAAAACTGTTTTTT.

V is TRBV27 and J is TRBJ1-6, with 7 bases matching TRBD1. The germline gives CDR1 MNHEY, CDR2 SMNVEV (reference sequence). V trimming: 4 bases; J trimming: 10 bases; junction bases outside the gene matches: 10. The CDR3 extends over 15 amino acids. CDR3 coding DNA: TGTGCCAGCAGTTCCCACCTGACAGGGCAATCACCCCTCCACTTT. It encodes CASSSHLTGQSPLHF.

J is TRBJ2-1 and V is TRBV5-6, with 10 bases aligning to TRBD2. V gave up 0 bases and J gave up 8 bases; unmatched junction bases: 8. CDR3 length: 16 amino acids. In germline, CDR1 is SGHDT, CDR2 YYEEEE. CDR3 sequence (DNA): TGTGCCAGCAGCTTGGCTAGCGGGGGTGTGGGCGATGAGCAGTTCTTC. It yields the protein CASSLASGGVGDEQFF.

CDR3 in amino acids: CASSSSRQNTEAFF. In nucleotides, the CDR3 is TGCGCCAGCAGCTCGAGTCGACAGAACACTGAAGCTTTCTTT. The rearrangement links TRBV5-1 to TRBJ1-1; D is uncertain. The CDR3 is 14 residues long. Trimming removed 3 bases at V and 1 base at J, with 10 bases between. From germline, CDR1 is SGHRS and CDR2 YFSETQ. Combining the CDR3 with reference TRBV5-1 and TRBJ1-1 gives the whole variable domain KAGVTQTPRYLIKTRGQQVTLSCSPISGHRSVSWYQQTPGQGLQFLFEYFSETQRNKGNFPGRFSGRQFSNSRSEMNVSTLELGDSALYLCASSSSRQNTEAFFGQGTRLTVV.

The rearrangement uses TRBV13 and TRBJ1-1; unclear D gene. The V end lost 1 base, the J end lost 5 bases, and 14 bases lay between the germline ends. Germline V gene sequence: CDR1 PRHDT, CDR2 FYEKMQ (reference sequence). CDR3 size: 15 residues. The CDR3 is CASSLASELMTEAFF. The CDR3 DNA follows: TGTGCCAGCAGCTTAGCCTCTGAACTTATGACTGAAGCTTTCTTT.

This clone was found once. V and J are TRBV6-5 and TRBJ1-5; no definite D call. The V gene's germline CDR1 is MNHEY and CDR2 SVGAGI. The CDR3 is 12 amino acids. Deletions cut 5 bases from V and 7 bases from J, with 9 bases between. CDR3 coding DNA: TGTGCCAGCAGTCGGGAGAGGCAGCCCCAGCATTTT. It encodes CASSRERQPQHF.

This chain uses TRBV7-2 with TRBJ1-3, with 7 positions matching TRBD1. The CDR3 is 16 amino acids. After removal of 6 bases from V and 3 bases from J, the junction contained 11 bases not matched to a gene. Germline CDR1 is SGHTA and CDR2 is FQGNSA. CDR3 in amino acids: CASSHPPGQSGNTIYF. DNA for the CDR3: TGTGCCAGCAGTCATCCTCCGGGACAGAGTGGAAACACCATATATTTT.

This clone was observed a handful of times. This chain uses TRBV7-2 with TRBJ1-6; D is possibly TRBD1 (6 bases). V dropped 1 base and J dropped 9 bases, with 13 bases sitting between them. Germline CDR1 and CDR2: SGHTA and FQGNSA. The length of the CDR3 is 15 residues. CDR3 sequence (DNA): TGTGCCAGCAGCTTAGACGGCTACAGGGCTTCACCCCTCCACTTT. It is translated as CASSLDGYRASPLHF.

The CDR3 DNA follows: TGTGCCAGCGAGAGAGGACAGGGAAGCACCGGGGAGCTGTTTTTT. As protein: CASERGQGSTGELFF. J is TRBJ2-2 and V is TRBV6-5, with 8 bases identical to TRBD1. V trimming: 8 bases; J trimming: 4 bases; junction bases outside the gene matches: 9. Per germline, CDR1 MNHEY and CDR2 SVGAGI. The length of the CDR3 is 15 residues.

V gene TRBV5-4 combines with J gene TRBJ2-7, with TRBD2 matching over 7 bases. This CDR3 is 14 amino acids long. Germline CDR1 SGHNT, CDR2 YYREEE (reference sequence). With 3 bases clipped from V and 3 bases from J, the junction kept 6 bases outside the gene matches. The CDR3 reads CASSWDTSVYEQYF. The CDR3 DNA is TGTGCCAGCAGCTGGGATACTAGCGTCTACGAGCAGTACTTC.

The rearrangement uses TRBV10-2 and TRBJ1-5, with D possibly TRBD1 on 6 matching bases. V lost 5 bases and J 4 bases, leaving 9 bases between the germline ends. The CDR3 is 13 residues long. The V gene's germline CDR1 is WSHSY and CDR2 SAAADI. The CDR3 region has the DNA TGCGCCAGCAGTAAGCAGGGGAATCAGCCCCAGCATTTT. This gives the protein CASSKQGNQPQHF.

The rearrangement joins TRBV6-2 or TRBV6-3 to TRBJ1-2; unclear D gene. The CDR3 is 15 amino acids. Deletions cut 3 bases from V and 0 bases from J, with 11 bases between. Germline V CDR1 and CDR2: MNHEY, SVGEGT. The CDR3 DNA is TGTGCCAGCAGTTATTACTTTGAAGCTAACTATGGCTACACCTTC. As protein: CASSYYFEANYGYTF.

This clone has only one observation. The rearrangement uses TRBV18 and TRBJ2-4; TRBD1 is a possible D gene (5 bases). V lost 3 bases, J lost 0 bases, and 12 bases lay in between. The CDR3 is 16 amino acids. Germline V gives CDR1 KGHSH, CDR2 LQKENI. This chain's CDR3 is CASSPKDSLAKNIQYF. In nucleotides, the CDR3 is TGTGCCAGCTCACCGAAAGACAGTCTAGCCAAAAACATTCAGTACTTC.

The V call is TRBV5-4, the J call TRBJ1-2, with TRBD1 as a possible D gene (5 bases). Germline V gene lookup returns CDR1 SGHNT and CDR2 YYREEE (reference sequence). The CDR3 has 17 residues. Trimming removed 4 bases from V and 6 bases from J, with 25 bases in between. As DNA, the CDR3 is TGTGCCAGCAGCGTGGGGGTTGGATTAGCGGGTTTTCATGGCTACACCTTC. Encoded protein: CASSVGVGLAGFHGYTF. Full variable domain (missing parts from reference TRBV5-4 and TRBJ1-2): ETGVTQSPTHLIKTRGQQVTLRCSSQSGHNTVSWYQQALGQGPQFIFQYYREEENGRGNFPPRFSGLQFPNYSSELNVNALELDDSALYLCASSVGVGLAGFHGYTFGSGTRLTVV.

The chain is built from TRBV5-1 and TRBJ2-7; tentative D call: TRBD2 (5 bases). Germline assignment: CDR1 SGHRS and CDR2 YFSETQ. Trimming took 0 bases from V and 5 from J, leaving 12 bases between them. The CDR3 covers 14 residues. CDR3 bases: TGCGCCAGCAGCTTGGTAAGTAGCGTCCACGAGCAGTACTTC. Its protein is CASSLVSSVHEQYF.

The chain has TRBV20-1 and TRBJ1-1; D is undetermined. Per germline, CDR1 DFQATT and CDR2 SNEGSKA (reference sequence). CDR3 length: 14 residues. The V gene lost 3 bases and the J gene lost 0 bases, with 11 bases spanning the gap. CDR3 sequence: CSASTVFMNTEAFF. CDR3 sequence (DNA): TGCAGTGCTAGTACAGTTTTCATGAACACTGAAGCTTTCTTT.

V and J are TRBV24-1 and TRBJ1-2; no clear D gene. V was shortened by 5 bases and J by 5 bases, with 8 bases between the two germline ends. The CDR3 covers 12 residues. Germline V gene data show CDR1 as KGHDR and CDR2 as SFDVKD. For the CDR3, the DNA is TGTGCCACCAGTGGCTCGGGATATGGCTACACCTTC. Its translation is CATSGSGYGYTF.

V usage is TRBV30 and J usage is TRBJ2-7; 7 positions match TRBD1. With V trimmed by 7 bases and J by 2 bases, 5 bases remained unmatched. CDR1 is GTSNPN and CDR2 is SVGIG in the germline V gene (reference sequence). This CDR3 has 12 residues. The CDR3 DNA is TGTGCCTTCCGGGACAGTCCCTACGAGCAGTACTTC. It codes for CAFRDSPYEQYF.

This chain links TRBV5-4 with TRBJ2-5; D ambiguous. The CDR3 consists of 15 residues. CDR1 SGHNT and CDR2 YYREEE come from the germline V gene (reference sequence). Trimming stripped 3 bases from V and 5 bases from J, with 17 bases between. The chain's CDR3 is CASSSSSGVAETQYF. The CDR3 nucleotides are TGTGCCAGCAGCTCGAGTTCCGGTGTCGCGGAGACCCAGTACTTC.